The 20 T cell receptor beta chains below all came from one sample that was sequenced in a study of T cell repertoires in cytomegalovirus infection. MiXCR, run by TCRdb on the reads, gives a single entry per CDR3 protein. This sample has just under 300,000 distinct CDR3 sequences, with about 9.1% found just once. The sample was PBMCs. Receptors were obtained from a human donor in good health (CMV status not recorded). Some clones in this sample may be carry-over from other donors' samples.

The rearrangement links TRBV29-1 to TRBJ2-3, with D tentatively TRBD1 (6 bases). V was pared by 4 bases and J by 6 bases, with 11 bases between. The CDR3 sequence is 12 residues long. Germline CDR1 and CDR2: SQVTM and ANQGSEA. This chain's CDR3 is CSVAPDRDTQYF. CDR3 coding DNA: TGCAGCGTTGCACCCGACAGGGATACGCAGTATTTT.

This clonotype was detected many times. This chain connects TRBV7-9 to TRBJ2-7, with 10 bases matching TRBD1. The V segment lost 1 base and the J segment 4 bases; nucleotides outside the gene matches: 13. The CDR3 loop spans 18 amino acids. Germline V gene data show CDR1 as SEHNR and CDR2 as FQNEAQ (reference sequence). The CDR3 DNA reads as TGTGCCAGCAGCTTAGGGTGGCGGACAGGGGGATCTTTTTACGAGCAGTACGTC. Amino acids: CASSLGWRTGGSFYEQYV.

This clonotype was detected many times. The chain couples TRBV7-6 to TRBJ2-1; 8 bases match TRBD1. J gave up 9 bases and V 4 bases, and 11 bases lay outside the gene matches. The CDR3 runs 15 residues. CDR1 and CDR2 from the germline V gene are SGHVS and FNYEAQ. The CDR3 loop reads CASSSTGGTTVEQFF. CDR3 bases: TGTGCCAGCAGCTCCACAGGGGGAACTACGGTTGAGCAGTTCTTC.

In this sample, this clonotype turned up many times. This chain connects TRBV12-3 or TRBV12-4 to TRBJ1-1; unclear D gene. V was trimmed by 4 bases and J by 0 bases, leaving 12 bases between them. The CDR3 has 15 amino acids. The CDR3: CASSSPQYLNTEAFF. In DNA, the CDR3 is TGTGCCAGCAGTTCGCCACAGTATTTGAACACTGAAGCTTTCTTT.

This clonotype occurred many times. This sequence joins TRBV20-1 and TRBJ2-7; TRBD1 aligns across 10 bases. There are 14 residues in the CDR3. Germline V gene lookup returns CDR1 DFQATT and CDR2 SNEGSKA (reference sequence). V shed 3 bases and J 2 bases; nucleotides not matched to a gene: 4. The CDR3 protein is CSASLGQGTYEQYF. CDR3 DNA: TGCAGTGCTAGCCTGGGACAGGGGACCTACGAGCAGTACTTC.

Ten or more counts support this clonotype. The chain carries TRBV10-1 and TRBJ1-5, with D hard to call. The ends were cut back, 3 bases at V and 0 bases at J, with 3 bases in the middle. This CDR3 comprises 13 residues. Germline assignment: CDR1 WNHNN and CDR2 SYGVQD (reference sequence). CDR3 sequence (DNA): TGCGCCAGCAGTGACGGTAGCAATCAGCCCCAGCATTTT. Translated: CASSDGSNQPQHF.

This clonotype was picked up a small number of times. The chain combines TRBV10-2 with TRBJ1-4, with TRBD1 as a possible D gene (5 bases). The CDR3 extends over 14 amino acids. The germline V gene has CDR1 WSHSY and CDR2 SAAADI. The V and J ends lost 4 bases and 8 bases respectively, with 14 bases between them. CDR3 DNA sequence: TGCGCCAGCAGTGTTCCGGGGGAGGAAGAAAAACTGTTTTTT. It specifies CASSVPGEEEKLFF.

This clonotype was seen many times. CDR3 sequence reads: CASSLPGMNIQYF. The CDR3 DNA sequence: TGTGCCAGCAGCTTACCAGGGATGAACATTCAGTACTTC. V usage is TRBV7-9 and J usage is TRBJ2-4, with a possible D match to TRBD1 (5 bases). Trimming removed 2 bases at V and 7 bases at J, with 9 bases between. This CDR3 is 13 amino acids long. Germline loops: CDR1 SEHNR, CDR2 FQNEAQ (reference sequence). Combining the CDR3 with reference TRBV7-9 and TRBJ2-4 gives the whole variable domain DTGVSQNPRHKITKRGQNVTFRCDPISEHNRLYWYRQTLGQGPEFLTYFQNEAQLEKSRLLSDRFSAERPKGSFSTLEIQRTEQGDSAMYLCASSLPGMNIQYFGAGTRLSVL.

This rearrangement joins TRBV5-1 to TRBJ2-1, with D perhaps assigned TRBD1 or TRBD2 (6 bases each). The CDR3 extends over 14 amino acids. The V end was cut by 7 bases, the J end by 3 bases, with 14 bases between. Germline V gene lookup returns CDR1 SGHRS and CDR2 YFSETQ. The CDR3 is CASGGGDNYNEQFF. For the CDR3, the DNA is TGCGCCAGCGGAGGGGGAGACAACTACAATGAGCAGTTCTTC.

The genes are TRBV6-2 or TRBV6-3 and TRBJ2-7, with TRBD2 matching 7 bases. CDR3 length: 15 amino acids. Germline CDR1 MNHEY, CDR2 SVGEGT. Trimming cost V 4 bases and J 1 base; bases outside gene matches: 7. The CDR3 DNA reads as TGTGCCAGCAGTTTTGGGGGGGGGTATTCCTACGAGCAGTACGTC. Translated, it gives CASSFGGGYSYEQYV.

This clonotype showed up many times. CDR3 in amino acids: CASISGTSYNEQFF. CDR3 DNA sequence: TGTGCCAGCATATCCGGGACAAGTTACAATGAGCAGTTCTTC. V is TRBV28 and J is TRBJ2-1; D perhaps matches TRBD1 (6 bases). The length of the CDR3 is 14 residues. Germline V gene sequence: CDR1 MDHEN, CDR2 SYDVKM. The ends were cut back, 7 bases at V and 4 bases at J, with 14 bases in the middle.

Ten or more counts support this clonotype. The chain has TRBV9 and TRBJ2-3; 8 bases match TRBD1. J was trimmed by 1 base and V by 3 bases; bases with no gene match: 4. The germline V gene encodes CDR1 SGDLS and CDR2 YYNGEE. This CDR3 is built from 15 residues. CDR3 DNA sequence: TGTGCCAGCAGCGCGGCGGACAGGGGCACAGATACGCAGTATTTT. Protein: CASSAADRGTDTQYF.

This clonotype has ten or more counts. The gene calls are TRBV7-9 and TRBJ1-1, with D uncertain. The CDR3 totals 16 residues. CDR1 and CDR2 (germline): SEHNR, FQNEAQ (reference sequence). V was cut by 0 bases and J by 4 bases, with 15 bases left in between. For the CDR3, the DNA is TGTGCCAGCAGCTTAGCGCCGGGGTTGGAAGGCACTGAAGCTTTCTTT. Encoded protein: CASSLAPGLEGTEAFF.

This clonotype has more than one count but fewer than ten. This sequence joins TRBV20-1 and TRBJ2-3; D remains unclear. CDR3 size: 12 residues. With 4 bases removed from V and 0 bases from J, the gap between germline ends came to 5 bases. The germline V gene encodes CDR1 DFQATT and CDR2 SNEGSKA (reference sequence). DNA of the CDR3: TGCAGTGCTACCACGAGCACAGATACGCAGTATTTT. Its protein is CSATTSTDTQYF.

Many counts were recorded for this clonotype. This sequence joins TRBV28 and TRBJ2-3, with D tentatively TRBD1 (5 bases). CDR1 MDHEN and CDR2 SYDVKM come from the germline V gene. This CDR3 contains 14 residues. Trimming shortened V by 6 bases and J by 2 bases, and 12 bases separated the two germline ends. This CDR3 is CASRLTRVTDTQYF. In DNA form, the CDR3 reads TGTGCCAGCAGACTAACCAGGGTCACAGATACGCAGTATTTT.

This clonotype was seen ten or more times. The gene calls are TRBV7-9 and TRBJ2-7; D uncertain. Germline loops: CDR1 SEHNR, CDR2 FQNEAQ (reference sequence). V was clipped by 2 bases and J by 3 bases, with 8 bases between them. This CDR3 spans 13 amino acids. CDR3 nucleotide sequence: TGTGCCAGCAGCTTAAACGGATTCTACGAGCAGTACGTC. As protein: CASSLNGFYEQYV.

This clonotype showed up just a few times. The genes are TRBV20-1 and TRBJ2-5; 8 bases map to TRBD2. CDR3 size: 15 residues. Germline V gene lookup returns CDR1 DFQATT and CDR2 SNEGSKA (reference sequence). J gave up 5 bases and V 1 base, and 9 bases lay outside the gene matches. The CDR3 DNA reads TGCAGTGCTAGAGTACCCGGGGGGGCGGGTGAGACCCAGTACTTC. Its translation: CSARVPGGAGETQYF.

The V gene is TRBV20-1, the J gene TRBJ2-3; D may correspond to TRBD1 or TRBD2 (5 bases each). Looked up from germline, CDR1 is DFQATT and CDR2 is SNEGSKA (reference sequence). CDR3 length: 14 residues. Trimming took off 3 bases at V and 0 bases at J, with 10 bases between the two ends. The chain's CDR3 is CSARRRESTDTQYF. The CDR3, as DNA: TGCAGTGCTAGGCGCAGGGAGAGCACAGATACGCAGTATTTT.

V gene TRBV4-2 combines with J gene TRBJ2-2; 12 nucleotides agree with TRBD2. The length of the CDR3 is 17 residues. Trimming cost V 4 bases and J 1 base; bases outside gene matches: 4. The germline CDR1 and CDR2 sequences are LGHNA and YNFKEQ. CDR3 in amino acids: CASSRRTSGENTGELFF. In DNA, the CDR3 is TGTGCCAGCAGCCGCCGGACTAGCGGGGAGAACACCGGGGAGCTGTTTTTT.

This clonotype has at least ten counts. V gene TRBV7-9 combines with J gene TRBJ2-5; no definite D call. Germline V gene sequence: CDR1 SEHNR, CDR2 FQNEAQ (reference sequence). This CDR3 is 13 amino acids long. Trimming left V 6 bases short and J 3 bases short, with 11 bases between. In DNA, the CDR3 is TGTGCCAGCAGTCCAATAGCAGAAGAGACCCAGTACTTC. Translated, it gives CASSPIAEETQYF.